This passage covers 25 T cell receptor beta chains from one sample sequenced in a study of blood T cells in healthy people across ages. For the second PCR, which ran for about 6 to 11 cycles, a sample-barcoded 5' primer and a J-beta primer mix were used. Via MiXCR, TCRdb re-called the 5' RACE reads, giving one row per CDR3 protein. Among about 620,000 distinct CDR3 sequences listed, about 51% were seen once. The sequenced material came from blood. These receptor sequences come from a woman older than 75 in good health.

This clonotype occurred many times. The chain links TRBV29-1 to TRBJ2-3; D is tentatively TRBD1 or TRBD2 (6 bases each). V was pared by 2 bases and J by 9 bases, with 9 bases between. Germline-derived CDR1 and CDR2 are SQVTM and ANQGSEA. This CDR3 is built from 11 residues. CDR3 sequence (DNA): TGCAGCGTTGAACCGGGGGCCACGCAGTATTTT. Residues: CSVEPGATQYF.

J is TRBJ1-5 and V is TRBV2, with 10 bases that match TRBD1. J lost 5 bases, V lost 6 bases, and 7 bases had no gene match. The CDR3 contains 15 residues. The germline CDR1 and CDR2 sequences are SNHLY and FYNNEI. CDR3 amino acids: CASRDRTGGDQPQHF. The CDR3 DNA sequence: TGTGCCAGCAGGGATAGGACAGGGGGGGATCAGCCCCAGCATTTT.

V usage is TRBV13 and J usage is TRBJ2-1, with a tentative D call TRBD2 (6 bases). V was trimmed by 5 bases and J by 7 bases, leaving 15 bases between them. The CDR3 is made up of 14 amino acids. The germline gives CDR1 PRHDT, CDR2 FYEKMQ (reference sequence). This CDR3 reads CASSGRDFSNEQFF. CDR3 nucleotide sequence: TGTGCCAGCAGCGGCAGGGACTTTTCAAATGAGCAGTTCTTC.

This clonotype was recorded a few times. The V call is TRBV9, the J call TRBJ2-7, with D possibly matching TRBD1 (5 bases). CDR1 and CDR2 from the germline V gene are SGDLS and YYNGEE. This CDR3 is built from 15 residues. The V gene lost 0 bases and the J gene lost 1 base, with 11 bases spanning the gap. The CDR3 bases are TGTGCCAGCAGCGTAGCTCCCCAGGGTTCCTACGAGCAGTACTTC. This gives the protein CASSVAPQGSYEQYF.

The chain has TRBV20-1 and TRBJ1-1, with D uncertain. V was shortened by 0 bases and J by 11 bases, with 13 bases between the two germline ends. Germline V gives CDR1 DFQATT, CDR2 SNEGSKA (reference sequence). The length of the CDR3 is 12 residues. The CDR3 DNA reads as TGCAGTGCTAGAGATTTGGGCGACATGGCTTTCTTT. Amino acid sequence: CSARDLGDMAFF.

This clonotype was picked up a small number of times. The rearrangement uses TRBV10-3 and TRBJ1-1; possibly TRBD1 for D (5 bases). CDR1 is ENHRY, CDR2 SYGVKD, per germline. CDR3 size: 14 residues. V lost 2 bases, J lost 4 bases, and 11 bases lay in between. The CDR3 DNA sequence: TGTGCCATCAGTGAGCAGGGTATCGGCACTGAAGCTTTCTTT. Translating gives CAISEQGIGTEAFF.

Notes on this clonotype: With a much larger clone just one base away, this may be a read error. This sequence joins TRBV7-8 and TRBJ2-1; D is perhaps TRBD1 or TRBD2 (5 bases each). The DNA end is a closer match to TRBJ2-7, so the J assignment may be wrong. Per the germline V gene, CDR1 is SGHVS and CDR2 is FQNEAQ. CDR3 size: 19 residues. CDR3 sequence reads: CASSLLAMGRVRTYNEQYF. CDR3 in DNA: TGTGCCAGCAGCCTCCTAGCCATGGGACGGGTGAGGACTTACAATGAGCAGTACTTC.

The V and J genes are TRBV7-3 and TRBJ2-2; 8 nucleotides match TRBD2. V trimming: 2 bases; J trimming: 10 bases; junction bases outside the gene matches: 12. The CDR3 has 16 residues. CDR1 is SGHTA and CDR2 is FQGTGA in the germline V gene. In nucleotides, the CDR3 is TGTGCCAGCAGCTTATCGGTAATAGCGGGACCAGCGGAGCTGTTTTTT. It translates to CASSLSVIAGPAELFF.

This clonotype was seen a handful of times. The chain is built from TRBV5-1 and TRBJ2-5, with D tentatively TRBD2 (6 bases). The CDR3 loop spans 13 amino acids. Germline V CDR1 and CDR2: SGHRS, YFSETQ. V lost 4 bases, J lost 2 bases, and 9 bases lay in between. CDR3 loop: CASSTAGQETQYF. Written as DNA, the CDR3 is TGCGCCAGCAGCACCGCGGGGCAAGAGACCCAGTACTTC.

The sample holds many counts of this clonotype. The rearrangement links TRBV11-1 to TRBJ2-1; no firm D call. CDR3 length equals 16 residues. Per the germline V gene, CDR1 is SGHAT and CDR2 is FQDESV (reference sequence). V gave up 0 bases and J gave up 3 bases, with 12 bases separating them. The CDR3 loop reads CASSLALGTHYNEQFF. CDR3 DNA: TGTGCCAGCAGCTTAGCCCTAGGAACCCACTACAATGAGCAGTTCTTC.

This chain uses TRBV12-3 or TRBV12-4 with TRBJ2-1, with unresolved D. V was trimmed by 2 bases and J by 10 bases, leaving 9 bases between them. This CDR3 is 12 amino acids long. CDR3 amino acids: CASSLTLMEQFF. For the CDR3, the DNA is TGTGCCAGCAGTTTAACCCTTATGGAGCAGTTCTTC.

This rearrangement joins TRBV7-9 to TRBJ1-4; D call uncertain. Germline CDR1 and CDR2: SEHNR and FQNEAQ (reference sequence). The length of the CDR3 is 13 residues. V was clipped by 5 bases and J by 11 bases, with 15 bases between them. CDR3 in amino acids: CASSLEGPSKLFF. CDR3 coding DNA: TGTGCCAGCAGCCTCGAGGGCCCCAGCAAACTGTTTTTT.

J is TRBJ2-4 and V is TRBV29-1; perhaps TRBD2 as D (5 bases). Germline loops: CDR1 SQVTM, CDR2 ANQGSEA. The V end was cut by 5 bases, the J end by 13 bases, with 24 bases between. The CDR3 length is 14 residues. CDR3 amino acids: CSVTTRGNTGEQYF. In DNA form, the CDR3 reads TGCAGCGTTACAACCAGAGGAAATACCGGGGAGCAGTACTTC.

This chain connects TRBV6-5 to TRBJ2-1; D remains unclear. The CDR3 is made up of 16 amino acids. Germline V gene lookup returns CDR1 MNHEY and CDR2 SVGAGI. V lost 0 bases and J lost 9, with 18 bases in between. The chain's CDR3 is CASSYSRDSPLGEQFF. In nucleotides, the CDR3 is TGTGCCAGCAGTTACTCGCGAGATAGTCCCCTCGGTGAGCAGTTCTTC.

This clonotype was counted many times. The chain has TRBV29-1 and TRBJ2-1; a weak D match, TRBD2 (6 bases). Trimming left V 4 bases short and J 5 bases short, with 18 bases between. The CDR3 sequence is 15 residues long. Per the germline V gene, CDR1 is SQVTM and CDR2 is ANQGSEA. The CDR3: CSVGRGLEINNEQFF. In DNA form, the CDR3 reads TGCAGCGTTGGAAGGGGACTCGAAATTAACAATGAGCAGTTCTTC.

The chain employs TRBV12-3 or TRBV12-4 and TRBJ2-7; no clear D. This CDR3 region has 12 residues. V was clipped by 8 bases and J by 1 base, with 9 bases between them. The CDR3 bases are TGTGCCAGCGCCATGCGTTCCTACGAGCAGTACTTC. This encodes CASAMRSYEQYF.

The chain recombines TRBV7-9 with TRBJ2-7; D perhaps matches TRBD2 (6 bases). There are 13 residues in the CDR3. Germline V gives CDR1 SEHNR, CDR2 FQNEAQ (reference sequence). Trimming removed 6 bases from V and 6 bases from J, with 15 bases in between. The DNA for the CDR3 is TGTGCCAGCAGAGCGGAGGGTCGCTGCGAGCAGTACTTC. Translated, it gives CASRAEGRCEQYF.

This clonotype has just a few counts. This sequence joins TRBV10-1 and TRBJ1-1; maybe TRBD1 (5 bases). The V and J ends lost 3 bases and 2 bases respectively, with 10 bases between them. The CDR3 loop spans 14 amino acids. Germline V gene lookup returns CDR1 WNHNN and CDR2 SYGVQD (reference sequence). The CDR3 here is CASSDFRDNTEAFF. CDR3 in DNA: TGCGCCAGCAGTGACTTCAGGGATAACACTGAAGCTTTCTTT.

Regarding this clonotype: This may stem from a read error, because a much larger clone lies one nucleotide away. The V and J genes are TRBV20-1 and TRBJ2-3; D is unresolved. V was clipped by 5 bases and J by 4 bases, with 16 bases between them. This CDR3 has 14 amino acids. In germline, CDR1 is DFQATT, CDR2 SNEGSKA (reference sequence). The CDR3 protein is CSASQPPRSDTQYF. CDR3 sequence (DNA): TGCAGTGCTTCCCAACCCCCCAGGTCAGATACGCAGTATTTT.

About this clonotype itself: A read error may explain this, as a much larger clone is one base away. V and J are TRBV4-1 and TRBJ2-3; possibly TRBD1 for D (5 bases). The CDR3 totals 15 residues. Germline lookup yields CDR1 MGHRA and CDR2 YSYEKL. CDR3 bases: TGCGCCAGCAACCAAGATTTCAGGGTTACAGATACGCAGTATTTT. It yields the protein CASNQDFRVTDTQYF.

The chain links TRBV20-1 to TRBJ1-2, with D possibly matching TRBD1 (5 bases). There are 13 residues in the CDR3. From germline, CDR1 is DFQATT and CDR2 SNEGSKA (reference sequence). With 3 bases removed from V and 1 base from J, the gap between germline ends came to 9 bases. CDR3 nucleotides: TGCAGTGCTAGCCTTGACAGTAACTATGGCTACACCTTC. It translates to CSASLDSNYGYTF.

This clonotype was counted ten times or more. The chain employs TRBV7-2 and TRBJ2-3; D is unresolved. Per germline, CDR1 SGHTA and CDR2 FQGNSA. Trimming shortened V by 5 bases and J by 2 bases, and 14 bases separated the two germline ends. There are 15 residues in the CDR3. The DNA of the CDR3 is TGTGCCAGCAGCCTTACCTACCTGGACACAGATACGCAGTATTTT. It specifies CASSLTYLDTDTQYF.

V and J are TRBV10-3 and TRBJ2-1; 10 bases line up with TRBD2. The length of the CDR3 is 13 residues. Losses at the gene ends were 5 bases for V and 10 bases for J; bases not matched to a gene: 5. The germline V gene has CDR1 ENHRY and CDR2 SYGVKD. The CDR3 nucleotides are TGTGCCATCAGTTCCGGACTAGCGGTAGAGCAGTTCTTC. It yields the protein CAISSGLAVEQFF.

This chain's CDR3 is CASSPSTPGTSYNEQFF. The CDR3 region has the DNA TGTGCCAGCAGCCCATCTACCCCCGGGACAAGCTACAATGAGCAGTTCTTC. The rearrangement uses TRBV13 and TRBJ2-1; D perhaps matches TRBD1 (6 bases). The V gene's germline CDR1 is PRHDT and CDR2 FYEKMQ (reference sequence). The CDR3 spans 17 residues. Trimming removed 5 bases from V and 3 bases from J, with 20 bases in between.

As to this clonotype: A read error may explain this, as a much larger clone is one base away. The chain has TRBV2 and TRBJ2-7; the D gene is possibly TRBD1 (5 bases). CDR1 is SNHLY, CDR2 FYNNEI, per germline. This CDR3 region has 16 residues. Trimming left V 4 bases short and J 7 bases short, with 23 bases between. The CDR3 is CASSASWGNSYNEQYF. The CDR3 nucleotides read TGTGCCAGCAGTGCCTCGTGGGGCAACTCCTACAATGAGCAGTACTTC.